This section outlines one T cell receptor (beta chain) sequence together with its context. No antigen is known for it. Assay version v3.0 of immunoSEQ was used, and it was run at survey level. The protocol was immunoSEQ multiplex PCR, while the TCRdb copy is restricted to in-frame clones and leaves out a portion. The repertoire holds approximately 32,000 clones, about 80% seen once, with approximately 7.9% in the top ten. These data are taken from a study of long-term antiretroviral therapy in people with HIV. Overall study results and limits: ART adherence, viral resistance and therapy changes went undocumented.

V was cut by 3 bases and J by 5 bases, with 20 bases left in between. The CDR3 spans 16 residues. From germline, CDR1 is SGDLS and CDR2 YYNGEE. This clonotype was obtained from a man between 18 and 29 years old with HIV. The starting material was unsorted PBMCs, obtained 0.4 years before starting antiretroviral therapy. The genes are TRBV9 and TRBJ2-5; D is possibly TRBD2 (6 bases). The CDR3 sequence: CASSAPGAGSAETQYF. CDR3 DNA: TGTGCCAGCAGCGCCCCCGGGGCGGGGTCGGCGGAGACCCAGTACTTC.